A selection of T cell receptor beta chains follows, all from one sample in a study of blood T cell repertoires in COVID-19. Only in-frame clones appear in the TCRdb table, and some are missing; sequencing was by immunoSEQ multiplex PCR. The sample carries tens of thousands of clones, 85% to 90% recorded once. The source material was peripheral blood. The receptor source for this set is a human donor in a cohort sampled during active COVID-19. Both conserved end residues are part of each CDR3. The D gene is left open where the match is weak. Not every row has a clone size; where given, it reads once, few, many or a size class.

j_gene: TRBJ2-7
v_gene: TRBV28
len: 14
abundance: .
d_gene: .
CDR3nt: TGTGCCAGCACCATCCCTACTGCCACCTACGAGCAGTACTTC
CDR3aa: CASTIPTATYEQYF

j_gene: TRBJ2-1
v_gene: TRBV28
len: 14
abundance: .
d_gene: .
CDR3nt: TGTGCCAGCAGTTTCCCGGAGGAGTACAATGAGCAGTTCTTC
CDR3aa: CASSFPEEYNEQFF

j_gene: TRBJ1-5
v_gene: TRBV4-3
len: 14
abundance: .
d_gene: TRBD1
CDR3nt: TGCGCCAGCAGCCCCGGGACAGGGGTGCAGCCCCAGCATTTT
CDR3aa: CASSPGTGVQPQHF

j_gene: TRBJ2-7
v_gene: TRBV4-3
len: 16
abundance: .
d_gene: TRBD1
CDR3nt: TGCGCCAGCAGCCTCCTAACCGGGACAGGGGCGATGGAGCAGTACTTC
CDR3aa: CASSLLTGTGAMEQYF

j_gene: TRBJ1-1
v_gene: TRBV13
len: 14
abundance: .
d_gene: .
CDR3nt: TGTGCCAGCAGTCACGGGGAGCCGAACACTGAAGCTTTCTTT
CDR3aa: CASSHGEPNTEAFF

j_gene: TRBJ2-3
v_gene: TRBV29-1
len: 15
abundance: .
d_gene: TRBD1
CDR3nt: TGCAGCGTTGGGAAGGGGGCGGTGAGCACAGATACGCAGTATTTT
CDR3aa: CSVGKGAVSTDTQYF

j_gene: TRBJ2-1
v_gene: TRBV6-2/TRBV6-3
len: 17
abundance: .
d_gene: TRBD2
CDR3nt: TGTGCCAGCAGTAGGTGGGAAAGGACGTGGGGGGGGAATGAGCAGTTCTTC
CDR3aa: CASSRWERTWGGNEQFF

j_gene: TRBJ2-1
v_gene: TRBV7-8
len: 15
abundance: .
d_gene: .
CDR3nt: TGTGCCAGCAGCTTAGCGGGGGGTGGTATAACGGAGCAGTTCTTC
CDR3aa: CASSLAGGGITEQFF

j_gene: TRBJ2-7
v_gene: TRBV6-5
len: 14
abundance: .
d_gene: TRBD1
CDR3nt: TGTGCCAGCAGTCCTATCCAGGGGGCCTACGAGCAGTACTTC
CDR3aa: CASSPIQGAYEQYF

j_gene: TRBJ1-2
v_gene: TRBV7-2
len: 11
abundance: .
d_gene: .
CDR3nt: TGTGCCAGCAGCTTGAACTTGGGCTACACCTTC
CDR3aa: CASSLNLGYTF

j_gene: TRBJ1-1
v_gene: TRBV4-1
len: 12
abundance: once
d_gene: .
CDR3nt: TGCGCCAGCAGCCAATCTCCGACTGAAGCTTTCTTT
CDR3aa: CASSQSPTEAFF

j_gene: TRBJ2-6
v_gene: TRBV29-1
len: 15
abundance: .
d_gene: TRBD1
CDR3nt: TGCAGCGCAAGACAGGGGGCTTACGGGGCCAACGTCCTGACTTTC
CDR3aa: CSARQGAYGANVLTF

j_gene: TRBJ1-1
v_gene: TRBV6-5
len: 13
abundance: .
d_gene: .
CDR3nt: TGTGCCAGCAGCTCCATACAGGGATCTGAAGCTTTCTTT
CDR3aa: CASSSIQGSEAFF

j_gene: TRBJ2-1
v_gene: TRBV15
len: 16
abundance: .
d_gene: .
CDR3nt: TGTGCCACCAGCCGGCTCCAGACTAGCTCCTACAATGAGCAGTTCTTC
CDR3aa: CATSRLQTSSYNEQFF

j_gene: TRBJ2-2
v_gene: TRBV3-1/TRBV3-2
len: 15
abundance: .
d_gene: TRBD1
CDR3nt: TGTGCCAGCAGCTTACAGGGGACGAACACCGGGGAGCTGTTTTTT
CDR3aa: CASSLQGTNTGELFF

j_gene: TRBJ1-2
v_gene: TRBV15
len: 15
abundance: .
d_gene: TRBD1
CDR3nt: TGTGCCACCAGCAGAGGGGTAGGGGGCGCGTGGGGCTACACCTTC
CDR3aa: CATSRGVGGAWGYTF

j_gene: TRBJ1-3
v_gene: TRBV6-6
len: 15
abundance: .
d_gene: TRBD1
CDR3nt: TGTGCCAGCACCCAGAACGACAGGGGCGGAAACACCATATATTTT
CDR3aa: CASTQNDRGGNTIYF